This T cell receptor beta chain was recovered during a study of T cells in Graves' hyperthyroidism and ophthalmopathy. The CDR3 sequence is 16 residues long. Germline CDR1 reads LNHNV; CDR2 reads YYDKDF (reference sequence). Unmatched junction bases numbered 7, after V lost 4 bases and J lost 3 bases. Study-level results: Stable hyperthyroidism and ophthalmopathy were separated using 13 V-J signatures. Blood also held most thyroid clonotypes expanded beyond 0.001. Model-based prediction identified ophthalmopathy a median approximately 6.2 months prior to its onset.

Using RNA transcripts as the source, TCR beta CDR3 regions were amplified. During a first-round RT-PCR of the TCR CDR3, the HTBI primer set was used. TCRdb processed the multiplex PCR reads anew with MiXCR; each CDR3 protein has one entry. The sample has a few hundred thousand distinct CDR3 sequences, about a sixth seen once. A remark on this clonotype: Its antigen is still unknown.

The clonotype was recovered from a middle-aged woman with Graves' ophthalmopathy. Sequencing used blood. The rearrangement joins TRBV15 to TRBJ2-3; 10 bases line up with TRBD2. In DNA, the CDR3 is TGTGCCACCAGCAAACCTAGCGGGAGTGGGACAGATACGCAGTATTTT. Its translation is CATSKPSGSGTDTQYF.